This TCR beta chain came from a study of blood T cell repertoires in COVID-19. Study context: From T cells, B-cell-depleted T cells, or PBMCs came the material, which was cDNA or gDNA.

Looked up from germline, CDR1 is SGHTA and CDR2 is FQGNSA. CDR3 length: 17 residues. The junction had 12 bases not matched to a gene; V was cut back by 5 bases and J by 5 bases. Those enrolled in Seattle joined during active infection and were followed longitudinally afterward. As handled by the study authors: Cell counts per sample came from amplifying reference gene primers. Assay used: immunoSEQ multiplex PCR; TCRdb lists only in-frame clones, some missing. D and trimming were read from the DNA, whereas the V and J calls and clone size are those reported in that table. The sample records hundreds of thousands of clones, under 85% being singletons.

The chain employs TRBV7-2 and TRBJ2-5; 12 nucleotides agree with TRBD2. The sample taken for sequencing was peripheral blood. The receptor was derived from a woman younger than 45 with COVID-19, enrolled during active disease. For the CDR3, the DNA is TGTGCCAGCAGCCCAGGGGATCTAGCGGGGGGGCCGGAGACCCAGTACTTC. Translating it yields CASSPGDLAGGPETQYF.